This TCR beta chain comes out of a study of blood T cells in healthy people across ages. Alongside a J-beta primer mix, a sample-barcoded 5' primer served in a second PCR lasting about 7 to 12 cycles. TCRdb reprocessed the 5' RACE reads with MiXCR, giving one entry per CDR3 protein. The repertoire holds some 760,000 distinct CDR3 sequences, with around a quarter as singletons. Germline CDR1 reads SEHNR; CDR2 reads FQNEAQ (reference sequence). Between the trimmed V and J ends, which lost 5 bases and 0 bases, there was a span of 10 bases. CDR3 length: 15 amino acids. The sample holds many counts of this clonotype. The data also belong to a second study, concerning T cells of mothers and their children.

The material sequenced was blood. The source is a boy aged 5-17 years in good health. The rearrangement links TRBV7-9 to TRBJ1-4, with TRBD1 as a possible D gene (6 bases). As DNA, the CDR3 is TGTGCCAGCAGCCAGGGGATTTCAACTAATGAAAAACTGTTTTTT. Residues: CASSQGISTNEKLFF.